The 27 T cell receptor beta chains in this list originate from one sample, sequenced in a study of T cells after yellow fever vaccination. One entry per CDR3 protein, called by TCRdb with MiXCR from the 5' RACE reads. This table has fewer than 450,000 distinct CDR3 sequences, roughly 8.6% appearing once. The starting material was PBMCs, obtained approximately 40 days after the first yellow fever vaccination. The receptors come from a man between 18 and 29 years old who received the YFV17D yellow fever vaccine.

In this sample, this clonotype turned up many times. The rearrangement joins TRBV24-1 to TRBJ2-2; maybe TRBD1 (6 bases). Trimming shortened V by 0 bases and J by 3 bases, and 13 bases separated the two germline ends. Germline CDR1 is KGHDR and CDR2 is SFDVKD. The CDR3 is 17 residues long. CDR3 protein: CATSDLSAGAYTGELFF. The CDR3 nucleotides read TGTGCCACCAGTGATTTGAGTGCAGGGGCGTACACCGGGGAGCTGTTTTTT.

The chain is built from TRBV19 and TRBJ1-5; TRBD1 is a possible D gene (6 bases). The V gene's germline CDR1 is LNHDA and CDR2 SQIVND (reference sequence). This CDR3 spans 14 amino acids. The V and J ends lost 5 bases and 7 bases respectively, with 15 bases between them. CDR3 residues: CASSSQGAGQPQHF. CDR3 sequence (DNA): TGTGCCAGTAGTTCACAGGGCGCCGGGCAGCCCCAGCATTTT.

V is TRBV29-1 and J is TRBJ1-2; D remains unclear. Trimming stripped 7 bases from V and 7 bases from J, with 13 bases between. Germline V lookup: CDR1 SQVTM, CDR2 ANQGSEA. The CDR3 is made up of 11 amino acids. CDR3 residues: CSGTGSSGYTF. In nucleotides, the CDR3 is TGCAGCGGTACGGGTTCCAGTGGCTACACCTTC.

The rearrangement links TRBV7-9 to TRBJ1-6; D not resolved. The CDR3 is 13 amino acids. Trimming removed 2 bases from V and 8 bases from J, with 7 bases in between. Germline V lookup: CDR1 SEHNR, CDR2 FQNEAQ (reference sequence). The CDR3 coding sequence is TGTGCCAGCAGCTTATCTGAGGATTCACCCCTCCACTTT. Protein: CASSLSEDSPLHF.

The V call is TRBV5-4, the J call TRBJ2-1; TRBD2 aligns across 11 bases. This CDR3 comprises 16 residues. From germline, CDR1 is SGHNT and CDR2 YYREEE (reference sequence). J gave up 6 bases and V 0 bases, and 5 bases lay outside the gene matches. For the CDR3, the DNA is TGTGCCAGCAGCTTGGGAACTAGCGGGGGTACCAATGAGCAGTTCTTC. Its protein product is CASSLGTSGGTNEQFF.

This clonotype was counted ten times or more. CDR3 in amino acids: CASSLAGTSEETQYF. DNA of the CDR3: TGCGCCAGCAGCTTGGCAGGGACCAGTGAAGAGACCCAGTACTTC. The rearrangement links TRBV5-1 to TRBJ2-5; D tentatively fits TRBD1 or TRBD2 (5 bases each). V was trimmed by 0 bases and J by 3 bases, leaving 12 bases between them. Germline V gene lookup returns CDR1 SGHRS and CDR2 YFSETQ. The CDR3 is made up of 15 amino acids.

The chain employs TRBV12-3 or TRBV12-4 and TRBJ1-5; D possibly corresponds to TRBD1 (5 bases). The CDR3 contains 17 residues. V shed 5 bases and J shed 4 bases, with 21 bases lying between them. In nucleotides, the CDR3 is TGTGCCAGCAGTCTTCCTCAGGGTCGGGGATTGAATCAGCCCCAGCATTTT. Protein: CASSLPQGRGLNQPQHF.

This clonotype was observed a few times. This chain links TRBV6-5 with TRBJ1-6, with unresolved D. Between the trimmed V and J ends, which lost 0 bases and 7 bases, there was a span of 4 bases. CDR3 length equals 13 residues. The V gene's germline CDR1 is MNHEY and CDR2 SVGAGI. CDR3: CASSYSTNSPLHF. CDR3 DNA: TGTGCCAGCAGTTACTCGACAAATTCACCCCTCCACTTT.

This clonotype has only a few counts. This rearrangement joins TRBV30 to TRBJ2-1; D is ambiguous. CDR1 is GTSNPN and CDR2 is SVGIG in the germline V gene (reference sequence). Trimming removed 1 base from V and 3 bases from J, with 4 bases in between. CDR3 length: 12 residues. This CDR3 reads CAWSANYNEQFF. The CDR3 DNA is TGTGCCTGGAGTGCCAACTACAATGAGCAGTTCTTC.

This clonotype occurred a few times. The CDR3 nucleotides read TGTGCCAGCGGTGCGGGGGGCCAGGAGACCCAGTACTTC. Residues: CASGAGGQETQYF. V gene TRBV7-9 combines with J gene TRBJ2-5, with 8 bases identical to TRBD2. The CDR3 covers 13 residues. Germline assignment: CDR1 SEHNR and CDR2 FQNEAQ (reference sequence). V lost 8 bases and J lost 5; bases outside the gene matches: 7.

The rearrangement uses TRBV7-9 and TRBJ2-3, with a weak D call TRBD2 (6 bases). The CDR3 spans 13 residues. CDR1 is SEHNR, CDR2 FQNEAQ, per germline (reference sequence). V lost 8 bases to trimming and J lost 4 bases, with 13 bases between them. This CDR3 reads CASSPGVSDTQYF. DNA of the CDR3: TGTGCCAGCTCCCCGGGGGTCTCAGATACGCAGTATTTT.

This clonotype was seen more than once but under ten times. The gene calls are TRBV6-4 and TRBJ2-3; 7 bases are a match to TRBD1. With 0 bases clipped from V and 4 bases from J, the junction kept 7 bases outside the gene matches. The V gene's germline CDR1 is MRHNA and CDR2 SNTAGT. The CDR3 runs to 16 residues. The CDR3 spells CASSDSSQRGPDTQYF. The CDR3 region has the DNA TGTGCCAGCAGTGACTCATCACAGAGGGGGCCAGATACGCAGTATTTT.

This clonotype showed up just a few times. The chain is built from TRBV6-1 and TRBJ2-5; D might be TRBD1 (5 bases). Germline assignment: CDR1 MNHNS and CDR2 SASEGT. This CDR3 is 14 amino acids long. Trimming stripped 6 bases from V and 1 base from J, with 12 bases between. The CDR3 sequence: CASSQGLTQETQYF. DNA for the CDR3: TGTGCCAGCAGCCAGGGCCTAACCCAAGAGACCCAGTACTTC.

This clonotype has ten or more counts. The CDR3 loop reads CASSLVGLASEQYF. The CDR3 DNA is TGCGCCAGCAGCTTGGTGGGACTAGCTTCCGAGCAGTACTTC. The chain carries TRBV5-1 and TRBJ2-7; the match to TRBD2 covers 9 bases. CDR3 size: 14 residues. Germline V gives CDR1 SGHRS, CDR2 YFSETQ. V dropped 0 bases and J dropped 6; count of bases not matched to a gene: 4.

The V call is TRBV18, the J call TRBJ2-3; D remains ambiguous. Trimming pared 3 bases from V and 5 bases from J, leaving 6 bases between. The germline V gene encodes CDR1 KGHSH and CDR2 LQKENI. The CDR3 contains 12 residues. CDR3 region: CASSPEEDTQYF. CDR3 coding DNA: TGTGCCAGCTCACCCGAGGAAGATACGCAGTATTTT.

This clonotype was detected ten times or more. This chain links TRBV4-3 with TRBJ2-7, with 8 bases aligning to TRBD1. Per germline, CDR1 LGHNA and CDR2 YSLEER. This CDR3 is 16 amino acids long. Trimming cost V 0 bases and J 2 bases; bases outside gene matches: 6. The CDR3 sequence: CASSQDWSGGPYEQYF. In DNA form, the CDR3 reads TGCGCCAGCAGCCAAGATTGGTCAGGGGGCCCCTACGAGCAGTACTTC.

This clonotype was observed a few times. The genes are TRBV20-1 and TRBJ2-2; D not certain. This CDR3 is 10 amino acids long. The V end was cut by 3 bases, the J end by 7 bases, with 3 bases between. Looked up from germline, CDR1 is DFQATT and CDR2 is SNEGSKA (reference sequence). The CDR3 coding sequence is TGCAGTGCTAGGAGCGGGGAGCTGTTTTTT. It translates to CSARSGELFF.

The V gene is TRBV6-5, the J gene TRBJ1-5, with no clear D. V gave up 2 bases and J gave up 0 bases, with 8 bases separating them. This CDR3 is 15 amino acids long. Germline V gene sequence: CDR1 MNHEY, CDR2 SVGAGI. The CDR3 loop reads CASSYPLFSNQPQHF. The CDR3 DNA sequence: TGTGCCAGCAGTTACCCCCTCTTTAGCAATCAGCCCCAGCATTTT.

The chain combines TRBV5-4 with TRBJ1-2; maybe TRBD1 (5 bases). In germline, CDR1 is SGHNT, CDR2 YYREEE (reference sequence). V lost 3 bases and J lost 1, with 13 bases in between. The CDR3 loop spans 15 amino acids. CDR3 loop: CASSSTGPVNYGYTF. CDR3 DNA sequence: TGTGCCAGCAGCTCTACAGGACCTGTTAACTATGGCTACACCTTC.

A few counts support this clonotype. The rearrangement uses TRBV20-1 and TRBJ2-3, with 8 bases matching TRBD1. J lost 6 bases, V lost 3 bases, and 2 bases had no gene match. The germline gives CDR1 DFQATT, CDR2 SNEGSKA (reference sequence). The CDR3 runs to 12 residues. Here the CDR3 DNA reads TGCAGTGCTAGCACAGGGGGTGATACGCAGTATTTT. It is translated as CSASTGGDTQYF.

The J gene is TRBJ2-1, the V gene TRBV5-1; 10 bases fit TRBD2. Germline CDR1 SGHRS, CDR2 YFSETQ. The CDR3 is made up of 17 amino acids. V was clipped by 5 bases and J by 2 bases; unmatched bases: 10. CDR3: CASRAGLAASTYNEQFF. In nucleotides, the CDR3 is TGCGCCAGCAGGGCAGGACTAGCGGCCAGCACCTACAATGAGCAGTTCTTC. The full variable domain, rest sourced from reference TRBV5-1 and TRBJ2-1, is KAGVTQTPRYLIKTRGQQVTLSCSPISGHRSVSWYQQTPGQGLQFLFEYFSETQRNKGNFPGRFSGRQFSNSRSEMNVSTLELGDSALYLCASRAGLAASTYNEQFFGPGTRLTVL.

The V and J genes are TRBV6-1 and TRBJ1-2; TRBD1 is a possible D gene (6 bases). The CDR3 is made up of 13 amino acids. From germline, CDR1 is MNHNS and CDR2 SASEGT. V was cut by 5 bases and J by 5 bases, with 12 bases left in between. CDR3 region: CASSKDSLYGYTF. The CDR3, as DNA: TGTGCCAGCAGTAAGGACAGCTTGTATGGCTACACCTTC.

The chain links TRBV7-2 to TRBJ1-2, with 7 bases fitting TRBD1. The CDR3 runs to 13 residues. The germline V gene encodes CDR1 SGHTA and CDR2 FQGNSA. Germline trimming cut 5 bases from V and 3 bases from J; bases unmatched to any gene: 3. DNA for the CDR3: TGTGCCAGCAGCCGGGACAGCTACTATGGCTACACCTTC. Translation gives CASSRDSYYGYTF.

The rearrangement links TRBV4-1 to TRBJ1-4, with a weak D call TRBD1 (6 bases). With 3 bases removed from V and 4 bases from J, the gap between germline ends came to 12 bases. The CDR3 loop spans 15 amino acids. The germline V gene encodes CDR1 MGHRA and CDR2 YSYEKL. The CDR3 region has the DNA TGCGCCAGCAGCCACCCGGACAGACTTAATGAAAAACTGTTTTTT. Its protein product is CASSHPDRLNEKLFF.

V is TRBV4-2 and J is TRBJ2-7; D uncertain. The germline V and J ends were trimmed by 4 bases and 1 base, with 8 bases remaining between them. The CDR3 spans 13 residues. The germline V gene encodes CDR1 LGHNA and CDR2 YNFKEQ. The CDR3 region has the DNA TGTGCCAGCAGCCGTGACCCGTCCTACGAGCAGTACTTC. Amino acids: CASSRDPSYEQYF.

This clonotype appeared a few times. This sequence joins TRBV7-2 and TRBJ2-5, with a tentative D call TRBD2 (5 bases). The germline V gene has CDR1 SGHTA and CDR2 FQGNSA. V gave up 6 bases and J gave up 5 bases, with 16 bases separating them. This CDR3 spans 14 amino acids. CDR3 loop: CASRYSPGGETQYF. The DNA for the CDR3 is TGTGCCAGCAGATACTCCCCTGGCGGGGAGACCCAGTACTTC. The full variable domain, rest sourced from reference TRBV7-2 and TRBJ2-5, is GAGVSQSPSNKVTEKGKDVELRCDPISGHTALYWYRQSLGQGLEFLIYFQGNSAPDKSGLPSDRFSAERTGGSVSTLTIQRTQQEDSAVYLCASRYSPGGETQYFGPGTRLLVL.

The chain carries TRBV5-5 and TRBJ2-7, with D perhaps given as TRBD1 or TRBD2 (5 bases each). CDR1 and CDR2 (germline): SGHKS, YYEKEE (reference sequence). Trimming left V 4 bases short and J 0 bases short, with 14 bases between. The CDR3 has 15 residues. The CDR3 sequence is CASSPLGGSSYEQYV. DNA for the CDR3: TGTGCCAGCAGCCCCCTTGGGGGAAGCTCCTACGAGCAGTACGTC.